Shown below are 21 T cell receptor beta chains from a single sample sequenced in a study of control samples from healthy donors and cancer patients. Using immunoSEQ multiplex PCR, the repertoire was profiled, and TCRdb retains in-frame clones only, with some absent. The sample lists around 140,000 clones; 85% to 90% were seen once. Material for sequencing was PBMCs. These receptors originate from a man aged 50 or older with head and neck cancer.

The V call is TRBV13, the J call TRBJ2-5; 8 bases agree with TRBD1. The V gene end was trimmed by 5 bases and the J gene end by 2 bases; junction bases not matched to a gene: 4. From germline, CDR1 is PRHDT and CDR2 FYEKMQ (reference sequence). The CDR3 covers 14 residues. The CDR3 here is CASSRRQGQETQYF. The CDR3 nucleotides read TGTGCCAGCAGCCGACGACAGGGGCAAGAGACCCAGTACTTC.

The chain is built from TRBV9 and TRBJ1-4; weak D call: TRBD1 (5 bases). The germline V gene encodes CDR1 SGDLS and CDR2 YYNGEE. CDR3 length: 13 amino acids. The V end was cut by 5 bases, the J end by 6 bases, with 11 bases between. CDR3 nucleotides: TGTGCCAGCAGTGGGACCGCGGATGAAAAACTGTTTTTT. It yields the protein CASSGTADEKLFF.

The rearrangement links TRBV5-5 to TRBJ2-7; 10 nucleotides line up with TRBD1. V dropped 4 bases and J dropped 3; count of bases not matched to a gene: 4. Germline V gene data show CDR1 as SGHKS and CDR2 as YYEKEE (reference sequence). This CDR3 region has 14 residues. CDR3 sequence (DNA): TGTGCCAGCAGCGGGGACAGGGGCAGCTACGAGCAGTACTTC. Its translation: CASSGDRGSYEQYF.

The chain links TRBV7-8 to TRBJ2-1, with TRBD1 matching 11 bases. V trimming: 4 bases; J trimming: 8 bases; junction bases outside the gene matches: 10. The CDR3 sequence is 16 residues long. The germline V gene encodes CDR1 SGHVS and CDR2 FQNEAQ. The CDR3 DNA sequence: TGTGCCAGCAGCTCAATCCGGGACAGGGGGGTGGATGAGCAGTTCTTC. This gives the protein CASSSIRDRGVDEQFF. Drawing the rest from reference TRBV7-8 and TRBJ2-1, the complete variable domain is GAGVSQSPRYKVAKRGQDVALRCDPISGHVSLFWYQQALGQGPEFLTYFQNEAQLDKSGLPSDRFFAERPEGSVSTLKIQRTQQEDSAVYLCASSSIRDRGVDEQFFGPGTRLTVL.

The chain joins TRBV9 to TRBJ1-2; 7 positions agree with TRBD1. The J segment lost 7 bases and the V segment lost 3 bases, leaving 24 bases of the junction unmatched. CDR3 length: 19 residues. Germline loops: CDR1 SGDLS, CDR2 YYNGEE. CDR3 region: CASSGTGSPQGKKPSGYTF. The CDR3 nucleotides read TGTGCCAGCAGCGGAACCGGGTCGCCACAGGGGAAAAAGCCTAGTGGCTACACCTTC.

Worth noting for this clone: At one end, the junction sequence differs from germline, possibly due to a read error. The CDR3 DNA is TGTGCCAGCAGCTCCGGGACTAGCGGGAGGTCCTTC. Its translation: CASSSGTSGRSF. V usage is TRBV7-2 and J usage is TRBJ2-7; TRBD2 agrees at 15 bases. This CDR3 is 12 amino acids long. Germline loops: CDR1 SGHTA, CDR2 FQGNSA.

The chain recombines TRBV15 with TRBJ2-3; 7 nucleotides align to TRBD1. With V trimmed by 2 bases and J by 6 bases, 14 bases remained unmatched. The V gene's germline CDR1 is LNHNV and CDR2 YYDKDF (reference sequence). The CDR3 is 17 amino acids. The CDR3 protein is CATSRSTSGQLRDTQYF. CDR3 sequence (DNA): TGTGCCACCAGCAGAAGTACCTCGGGACAGCTAAGGGATACGCAGTATTTT.

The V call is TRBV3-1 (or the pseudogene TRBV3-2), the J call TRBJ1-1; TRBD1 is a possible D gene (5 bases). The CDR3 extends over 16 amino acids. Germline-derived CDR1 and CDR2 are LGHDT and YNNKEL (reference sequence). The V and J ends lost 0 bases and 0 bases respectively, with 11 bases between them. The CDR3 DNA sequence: TGTGCCAGCAGCCAAGAGGGGGTAAGGTTGAACACTGAAGCTTTCTTT. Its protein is CASSQEGVRLNTEAFF.

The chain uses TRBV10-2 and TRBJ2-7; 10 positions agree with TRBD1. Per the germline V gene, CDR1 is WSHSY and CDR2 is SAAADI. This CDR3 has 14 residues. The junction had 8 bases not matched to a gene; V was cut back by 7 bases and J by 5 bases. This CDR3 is CASIRDRGSDEQYF. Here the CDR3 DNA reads TGCGCCAGCATAAGGGACAGGGGAAGCGACGAGCAGTACTTC.

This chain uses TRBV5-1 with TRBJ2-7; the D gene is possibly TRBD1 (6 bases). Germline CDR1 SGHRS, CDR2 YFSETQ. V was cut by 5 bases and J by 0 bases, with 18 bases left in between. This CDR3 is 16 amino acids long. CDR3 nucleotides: TGCGCCAGCAGTTATAGTATCGGACAGCCCTCCTACGAGCAGTACTTC. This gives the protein CASSYSIGQPSYEQYF.

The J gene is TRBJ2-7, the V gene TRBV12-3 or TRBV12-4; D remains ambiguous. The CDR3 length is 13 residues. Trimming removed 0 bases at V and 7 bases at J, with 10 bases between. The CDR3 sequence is CASSLARGSEQYF. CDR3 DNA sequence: TGTGCCAGCAGTTTAGCGCGAGGTTCGGAGCAGTACTTC.

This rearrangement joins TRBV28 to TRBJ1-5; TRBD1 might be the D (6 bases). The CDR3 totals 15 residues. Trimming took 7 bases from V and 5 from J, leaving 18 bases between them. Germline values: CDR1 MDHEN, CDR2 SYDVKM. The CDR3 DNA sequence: TGTGCCAGCACCCTGGGGGGTGCAGGGGATCAGCCCCAGCATTTT. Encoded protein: CASTLGGAGDQPQHF.

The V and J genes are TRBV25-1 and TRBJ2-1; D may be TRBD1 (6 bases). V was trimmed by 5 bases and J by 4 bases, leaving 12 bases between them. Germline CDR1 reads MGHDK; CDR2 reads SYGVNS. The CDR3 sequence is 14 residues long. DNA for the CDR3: TGTGCCAGCAGTAGGCAGGGGAATTACAATGAGCAGTTCTTC. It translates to CASSRQGNYNEQFF.

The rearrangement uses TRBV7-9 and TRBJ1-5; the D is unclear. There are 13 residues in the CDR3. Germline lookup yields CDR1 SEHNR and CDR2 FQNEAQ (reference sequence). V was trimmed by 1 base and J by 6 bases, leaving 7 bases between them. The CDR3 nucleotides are TGTGCCAGCAGCTTAGAAGAGAGTCAGCCCCAGCATTTT. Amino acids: CASSLEESQPQHF.

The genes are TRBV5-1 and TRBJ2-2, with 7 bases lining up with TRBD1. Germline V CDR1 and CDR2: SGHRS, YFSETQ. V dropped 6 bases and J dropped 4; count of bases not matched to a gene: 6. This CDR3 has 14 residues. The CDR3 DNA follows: TGCGCCAGCACCCGGGACAGTTCCACCGGGGAGCTGTTTTTT. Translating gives CASTRDSSTGELFF.

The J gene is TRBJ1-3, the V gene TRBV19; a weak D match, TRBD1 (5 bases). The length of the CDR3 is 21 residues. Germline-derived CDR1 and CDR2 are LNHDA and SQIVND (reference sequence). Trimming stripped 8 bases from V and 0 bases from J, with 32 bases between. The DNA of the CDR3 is TGTGCCAGTTGCGTCTTCTTGGTATGGGTGGTGGTGGGACGCTCTGGAAACACCATATATTTT. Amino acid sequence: CASCVFLVWVVVGRSGNTIYF.

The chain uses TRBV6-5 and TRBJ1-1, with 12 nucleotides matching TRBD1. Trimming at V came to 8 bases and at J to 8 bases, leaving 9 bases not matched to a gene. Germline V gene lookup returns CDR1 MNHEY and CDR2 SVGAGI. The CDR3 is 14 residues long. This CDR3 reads CASARDRGRGEAFF. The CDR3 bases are TGTGCCAGCGCCCGGGACAGGGGGCGCGGGGAAGCTTTCTTT.

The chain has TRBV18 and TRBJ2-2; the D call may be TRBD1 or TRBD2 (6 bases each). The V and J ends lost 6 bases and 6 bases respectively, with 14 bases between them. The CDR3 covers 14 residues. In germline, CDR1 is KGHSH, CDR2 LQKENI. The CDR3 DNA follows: TGTGCCAGCTCTGCGGCCGGGGGCGCCGGGGAGCTGTTTTTT. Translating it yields CASSAAGGAGELFF.

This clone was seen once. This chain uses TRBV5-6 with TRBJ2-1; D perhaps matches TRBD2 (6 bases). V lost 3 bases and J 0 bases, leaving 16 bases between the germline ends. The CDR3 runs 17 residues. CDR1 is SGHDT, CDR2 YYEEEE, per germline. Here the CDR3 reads CASSYPGLLSSYNEQFF. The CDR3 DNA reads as TGTGCCAGCAGCTACCCGGGACTTCTTAGCTCCTACAATGAGCAGTTCTTC.

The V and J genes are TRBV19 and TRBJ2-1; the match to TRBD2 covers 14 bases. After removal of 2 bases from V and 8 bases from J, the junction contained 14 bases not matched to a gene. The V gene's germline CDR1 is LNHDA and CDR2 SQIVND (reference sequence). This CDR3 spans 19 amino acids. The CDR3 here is CASSIRGRLAGGPEDEQFF. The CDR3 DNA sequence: TGTGCCAGTAGTATAAGGGGAAGACTAGCGGGGGGGCCCGAGGATGAGCAGTTCTTC.

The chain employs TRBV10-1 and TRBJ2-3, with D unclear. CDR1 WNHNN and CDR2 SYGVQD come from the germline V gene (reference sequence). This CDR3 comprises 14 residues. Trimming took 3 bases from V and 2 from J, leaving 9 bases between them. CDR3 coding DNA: TGCGCCAGCAGTGATTCAGTCCACACAGATACGCAGTATTTT. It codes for CASSDSVHTDTQYF.